This TCR beta chain was documented in a study of T cells in Graves' hyperthyroidism and ophthalmopathy. Study conclusions and caveats: Blood samples included most of the expanded thyroid clonotypes exceeding 0.001.

The sample holds many counts of this clonotype. Its target is unknown. Germline loops: CDR1 DFQATT, CDR2 SNEGSKA (reference sequence). Trimming cost V 3 bases and J 0 bases; bases outside gene matches: 14. This CDR3 is 19 amino acids long. Subjects aged 18 to 65 presented with newly diagnosed hyperthyroidism of less than 2 months' duration. The PBMCs were sourced from fresh peripheral blood (about 10 ml). Amplification of TCR beta CDR3 regions used RNA as the template. With the HTBI primer set, the TCR CDR3 went through a first round of RT-PCR. A single record per CDR3 protein comes from TCRdb applying MiXCR to the multiplex PCR reads. The data contain hundreds of thousands of distinct CDR3 sequences, 15% to 20% of them seen just once; the ten biggest clones take up 3.5% to 4%.

This chain uses TRBV20-1 with TRBJ2-3; 11 bases agree with TRBD2. Sequenced material: blood. The TCR sequence derives from a woman under 40 with Graves' hyperthyroidism. CDR3 coding DNA: TGCAGTGCTAGCCTCCTTCAACCGACTAGCGGGACTAGCACAGATACGCAGTATTTT. This encodes CSASLLQPTSGTSTDTQYF.